The 9 T cell receptor beta chains given below trace back to one sample, sequenced in a study of Ad26.COV2.S vaccination and SARS-CoV-2 variants. Repertoires were generated with immunoSEQ multiplex PCR, while TCRdb's copy carries only in-frame clones and drops some. The sample carries roughly 390,000 clones, 88% recorded once. Treatment of the sample: about 20 received Ad26.COV2.S at low or high dose, single or two shots; 5 received placebo; per-sample allocation not given. Repertoires come from day 63 after the first vaccine or placebo injection. Sample: peripheral blood, taken in a trial of Ad26.COV2.S vaccine versus placebo. All receptors come from a person aged 18 to 65 who received the Ad26.COV2.S COVID-19 vaccine or a placebo.

The chain carries TRBV25-1 and TRBJ1-6; TRBD1 agrees at 7 bases. V lost 3 bases to trimming and J lost 8 bases; unmatched junction nucleotides: 4. Germline CDR1 and CDR2: MGHDK and SYGVNS. CDR3 size: 14 residues. The CDR3 DNA follows: TGTGCCAGCAGTGATCAGGGGGGGGATTCACCCCTCCACTTT. It yields the protein CASSDQGGDSPLHF.

The V call is TRBV11-2, the J call TRBJ2-2; D is unresolved. Germline lookup yields CDR1 SGHAT and CDR2 FQNNGV. V lost 3 bases and J lost 7, with 3 bases in between. The CDR3 consists of 11 residues. CDR3 in DNA: TGTGCCAGCAGCTTCATCGGGGAGCTGTTTTTT. Amino acid sequence: CASSFIGELFF.

The chain carries TRBV18 and TRBJ1-1, with D unclear. The CDR3 totals 15 residues. V lost 2 bases to trimming and J lost 3 bases, with 13 bases between them. The germline V gene has CDR1 KGHSH and CDR2 LQKENI. CDR3: CASSPKSSADTEAFF. In DNA, the CDR3 is TGTGCCAGCTCACCAAAAAGCTCCGCAGACACTGAAGCTTTCTTT.

V and J are TRBV4-1 and TRBJ2-5; D is ambiguous. Germline V gene lookup returns CDR1 MGHRA and CDR2 YSYEKL. The V and J ends lost 1 base and 4 bases respectively, with 13 bases between them. The CDR3 runs to 15 residues. CDR3 DNA sequence: TGCGCCAGCAGCCAAGGTCCCCTAGAATCAGAGACCCAGTACTTC. It yields the protein CASSQGPLESETQYF.

V and J are TRBV18 and TRBJ1-3; D not resolved. The CDR3 has 15 amino acids. CDR1 is KGHSH, CDR2 LQKENI, per germline. V lost 2 bases to trimming and J lost 0 bases, with 8 bases between them. CDR3 protein: CASSPNLNSGNTIYF. CDR3 coding DNA: TGTGCCAGCTCACCAAACCTTAACTCTGGAAACACCATATATTTT.

The chain uses TRBV4-2 and TRBJ1-3, with TRBD1 matching over 7 bases. The germline CDR1 and CDR2 sequences are LGHNA and YNFKEQ. The CDR3 consists of 15 residues. With 4 bases clipped from V and 2 bases from J, the junction kept 5 bases outside the gene matches. In nucleotides, the CDR3 is TGTGCCAGCAGCCCTCCGGGACAGACTGGAAACACCATATATTTT. It encodes CASSPPGQTGNTIYF.

The gene calls are TRBV6-6 and TRBJ2-3; TRBD1 might be the D (5 bases). The CDR3 is made up of 14 amino acids. CDR1 is MNHNY and CDR2 is SVGAGI in the germline V gene (reference sequence). Trimming removed 6 bases at V and 0 bases at J, with 10 bases between. In DNA form, the CDR3 reads TGTGCCAGCAGCAGGGAAACTAGCACAGATACGCAGTATTTT. It is translated as CASSRETSTDTQYF.

This rearrangement joins TRBV5-1 to TRBJ1-5, with D possibly being TRBD1 (5 bases). The CDR3 is made up of 14 amino acids. Germline assignment: CDR1 SGHRS and CDR2 YFSETQ. Trimming removed 2 bases from V and 6 bases from J, with 12 bases in between. The DNA for the CDR3 is TGCGCCAGCAGCTTAGAAGGGGTCGGTCAGCCCCAGCATTTT. Protein product: CASSLEGVGQPQHF.

The chain is built from TRBV7-2 and TRBJ2-1, with D uncertain. CDR1 and CDR2 from the germline V gene are SGHTA and FQGNSA. The CDR3 is 11 amino acids. Trimming took 5 bases from V and 10 from J, leaving 9 bases between them. CDR3 loop: CASSPQREQFF. DNA of the CDR3: TGTGCCAGCAGCCCCCAGAGGGAGCAGTTCTTC.